The sequence of this TCR beta chain was determined in a study of OX40 agonist ivuxolimab in advanced cancers. Assay used: immunoSEQ multiplex PCR; TCRdb lists only in-frame clones, some missing. Among about 83,000 clones listed, over 75% were seen once. This CDR3 contains 14 residues. Remarks on this clone: Its specificity is unknown.

Broader study findings: Both CD4+ and CD8+ T cell populations in blood had undergone clonal expansion by week 6 at 0.1 to 3.0 mg/kg.

The sequence came from an adult with an advanced solid tumor such as melanoma, head and neck, liver or kidney cancer. The genes are TRBV21-1 and TRBJ1-2. TRBV21-1 is reported as a pseudogene. Specimen: CD4+ or CD8+ T cells sorted from blood, collected in a trial of the OX40 agonist ivuxolimab. The CDR3 loop is CASSKGRAGSSYTF. CDR3 bases: TGTGCCAGCAGCAAGGGGAGGGCAGGGTCGAGCTACACCTTC.